One T cell receptor beta chain is described in this entry. This receptor's antigen is unknown. Base qualities are missing; no much larger clone stands one base away. The sample belongs to a study of T cells after yellow fever vaccination (dated by TCRdb to 2018 to 2020). Some background on the complete study: Libraries from fractions with low cell numbers were prepared with the SMART-Seq v4 Ultra Low Input RNA kit. Bulk TCR alpha and beta repertoires were sequenced longitudinally to track T-cell clones before and after primary and booster YFV17D yellow fever vaccination. Two healthy male donors, one aged 18 to 29 and one aged 30 to 40 years, made up the cohort. Blood was collected at multiple timepoints before and after primary and secondary immunization, and bulk PBMC replicates and cell subsets were isolated.

Overall study outcomes, separate from this receptor: Most clones expanded after primary vaccination were re-detected after the booster (around 96% of CD4 and around nine tenths of CD8), suggesting broad memory maintenance. A small share of clonotypes was detected in both CD4 and CD8 compartments, with the overlap likely arising from convergent recombination. The study included only a couple of donors, which limits how far the findings can be generalized. The secondary T-cell response was found to be weaker but faster than the primary response, with a peak reached on day 5 rather than on day 15. FACS-sorted repertoires could contain abundant contaminating clonotypes from the bulk population, so computational filtering was required.

The treatment or condition label corresponds to: live attenuated yellow fever vaccine strain. PBMCs were isolated from peripheral blood using a standard Ficoll-Paque protocol. CD4 and CD8 T-cell fractions were isolated with Dynabeads CD4 and CD8 positive selection kits. TriZol was used to extract RNA from bulk PBMCs, from CD4 and CD8 fractions, and from dextramer-positive and dextramer-negative fractions. TCR cDNA was made using 5'RACE template switching, a step that added a universal primer site and unique molecular identifiers. cDNA synthesis was primed from both the TCR alpha and TCR beta constant segments. Two PCR steps were used to amplify libraries, with sample barcodes and sequencing adapters being added in the second step. Sequencing of the libraries was done on either Illumina HiSeq 2500 (2x100 bp) or NovaSeq (2x150 bp). The original methods were these. Demultiplexing of reads and collapsing into UMI consensus sequences were performed with MIGEC, and V(D)J alignment was carried out with MiXCR. Vaccine-responding clonotypes were identified with edgeR using replicate PBMC samples, with FDR below 0.01 and a log2 fold change above 5 up to day 15 being required. Each bulk clonotype was labeled CD4 or CD8 based on which sequenced repertoire, CD4 or CD8, contained the clonotype at higher abundance. TCRdb applied fastp at Q25 and MiXCR to the public reads, then kept only in-frame beta chains. Identical CDR3 proteins give one entry, which carries the most common genes and DNA. The V and J calls were determined by TCRdb, not by the authors. The sample contains approximately 160,000 distinct CDR3 sequences, about 6% of them found a single time. Less than 3.5% of the sample is held by the ten biggest clonotypes.

Specimen: CD4+ T cells sorted from PBMCs, collected on the day of the first yellow fever vaccination. This receptor was identified in a man younger than 35 who received the YFV17D yellow fever vaccine.

The CDR3 has the sequence CASSLLHPSGNTIYF. The DNA reads as follows: TGTGCCAGCAGTTTACTGCACCCCTCTGGAAACACCATATATTTT. The V and J segments used are TRBV28 and TRBJ1-3; there is no confident call for the D gene. CDR1 and CDR2 were assigned from the germline V gene as MDHEN and SYDVKM. There are 15 amino acids in the CDR3, from cysteine to phenylalanine inclusive. Only the CDR3 part of the read is kept: 45 bases, read in frame from the first base. At the junction V is shortened by 2 bases and J by 0 bases, with 8 bases in between. With the portions outside the CDR3 filled from the reference TRBV28 and TRBJ1-3 genes, the complete variable region becomes DVKVTQSSRYLVKRTGEKVFLECVQDMDHENMFWYRQDPGLGLRLIYFSYDVKMKEKGDIPEGYSVSREKKERFSLILESASTNQTSMYLCASSLLHPSGNTIYFGEGSWLTVV.